The 27 T cell receptor beta chains presented below share a single source sample, sequenced in a study of blood T cell repertoires in COVID-19. The table came from immunoSEQ multiplex PCR; TCRdb's copy has only in-frame clones and leaves some out. The sample shows some 250,000 clones, approximately 89% of them seen only once. Sequenced sample: PBMCs or T cells enriched from blood (not recorded which). Receptors originate from a woman under 40 with acute COVID-19.

This clone was picked up one time. For the CDR3, the DNA is TGTGCCAGCAGCCCAGCCGGACAAGTGAACACTGAAGCTTTCTTT. This codes for CASSPAGQVNTEAFF. The chain has TRBV7-8 and TRBJ1-1, with D possibly being TRBD1 (5 bases). The germline V and J ends were trimmed by 5 bases and 0 bases, with 13 bases remaining between them. CDR1 and CDR2 (germline): SGHVS, FQNEAQ. CDR3 length: 15 residues.

This rearrangement joins TRBV29-1 to TRBJ1-1, with TRBD1 identical over 7 bases. The CDR3 is 11 residues long. Germline-derived CDR1 and CDR2 are SQVTM and ANQGSEA. V shed 7 bases and J 5 bases; nucleotides not matched to a gene: 4. The CDR3 is CSAQGRTEAFF. CDR3 nucleotides: TGCAGCGCACAGGGGAGGACTGAAGCTTTCTTT.

The DNA of the CDR3 is TGTGCCAGTACCGTAACAACAGGGACGAACACTGAAGCTTTCTTT. This gives the protein CASTVTTGTNTEAFF. The chain couples TRBV19 to TRBJ1-1; D may be TRBD1 (6 bases). The CDR3 is 15 amino acids. Per the germline V gene, CDR1 is LNHDA and CDR2 is SQIVND (reference sequence). Trimming removed 7 bases from V and 1 base from J, with 16 bases in between.

V is TRBV30 and J is TRBJ1-2, with D uncertain. This CDR3 comprises 13 residues. Trimming took off 4 bases at V and 4 bases at J, with 13 bases between the two ends. The germline gives CDR1 GTSNPN, CDR2 SVGIG (reference sequence). DNA of the CDR3: TGTGCCTGGACCGACACCACGATCTATGGCTACACCTTC. This translates into CAWTDTTIYGYTF. Combining the CDR3 with reference TRBV30 and TRBJ1-2 gives the whole variable domain SQTIHQWPATLVQPVGSPLSLECTVEGTSNPNLYWYRQAAGRGLQLLFYSVGIGQISSEVPQNLSASRPQDRQFILSSKKLLLSDSGFYLCAWTDTTIYGYTFGSGTRLTVV.

The chain couples TRBV18 to TRBJ1-1, with TRBD1 identical over 8 bases. V was clipped by 3 bases and J by 1 base; unmatched bases: 1. Germline CDR1 and CDR2: KGHSH and LQKENI. The CDR3 spans 14 residues. The CDR3 sequence: CASSPDRANTEAFF. CDR3 in DNA: TGTGCCAGCTCACCGGACAGGGCGAACACTGAAGCTTTCTTT.

Notes on this clone: Other DNA sequences in the sample encode the same CDR3. The chain combines TRBV7-8 with TRBJ2-2; TRBD2 agrees at 13 bases. The CDR3 totals 17 residues. J gave up 3 bases and V 1 base, and 2 bases lay outside the gene matches. Germline lookup yields CDR1 SGHVS and CDR2 FQNEAQ. The CDR3 sequence: CASSLGLAGGDTGELFF. As DNA, the CDR3 is TGTGCCAGCAGCTTAGGACTAGCGGGGGGTGACACCGGGGAGCTGTTTTTT.

V is TRBV11-2 and J is TRBJ1-1, with D unclear. The V end was cut by 1 base, the J end by 7 bases, with 10 bases between. This CDR3 region has 13 residues. Germline V gives CDR1 SGHAT, CDR2 FQNNGV. The CDR3 DNA reads as TGTGCCAGCAGCTTAGGGGCGCCGCTTGAAGCTTTCTTT. Amino acids: CASSLGAPLEAFF.

This rearrangement joins TRBV15 to TRBJ2-3, with D tentatively TRBD1 (6 bases). CDR3 length: 16 amino acids. V gave up 0 bases and J gave up 5 bases, with 15 bases separating them. Germline CDR1 LNHNV, CDR2 YYDKDF (reference sequence). CDR3: CATSRDRGLTGDTQYF. CDR3 nucleotides: TGTGCCACCAGCAGAGATAGGGGGTTAACGGGAGATACGCAGTATTTT.

The J gene is TRBJ2-7, the V gene TRBV4-3, with D uncertain. The CDR3 spans 14 residues. Germline V gene data show CDR1 as LGHNA and CDR2 as YSLEER. V gave up 0 bases and J gave up 0 bases, with 6 bases separating them. This chain's CDR3 is CASSQDKASYEQYF. DNA for the CDR3: TGCGCCAGCAGCCAAGATAAAGCCTCCTACGAGCAGTACTTC.

This clone occurred many times. The V and J genes are TRBV12-3 or TRBV12-4 and TRBJ2-2, with D hard to call. Trimming shortened V by 8 bases and J by 3 bases, and 4 bases separated the two germline ends. The CDR3 is made up of 11 amino acids. In DNA, the CDR3 is TGTGCCAGCGGGCACACCGGGGAGCTGTTTTTT. Amino acids: CASGHTGELFF.

This clone was seen a single time. CDR3 nucleotides: TGTGCCAGCAGCTTATATGGGTCCGAGGCCGGGGAGCTGTTTTTT. Its protein is CASSLYGSEAGELFF. The J gene is TRBJ2-2, the V gene TRBV7-7; D is undetermined. V dropped 2 bases and J dropped 6 bases, with 13 bases sitting between them. Germline V lookup: CDR1 SSHAT, CDR2 FNYEAQ (reference sequence). The CDR3 covers 15 residues.

This clone has just a few counts. This rearrangement joins TRBV7-6 to TRBJ1-1; 7 nucleotides match TRBD1. Germline V lookup: CDR1 SGHVS, CDR2 FNYEAQ. The CDR3 length is 16 residues. V gave up 3 bases and J gave up 6 bases; unmatched junction bases: 13. The CDR3 spells CASSLGDRAWIAEAFF. The CDR3 DNA reads as TGTGCCAGCAGCTTGGGAGACAGGGCTTGGATCGCTGAAGCTTTCTTT. The whole variable domain, filled in from reference TRBV7-6 and TRBJ1-1, reads GAGVSQSPRYKVTKRGQDVALRCDPISGHVSLYWYRQALGQGPEFLTYFNYEAQQDKSGLPNDRFSAERPEGSISTLTIQRTEQRDSAMYRCASSLGDRAWIAEAFFGQGTRLTVV.

The chain combines TRBV5-1 with TRBJ1-1, with TRBD1 as a possible D gene (5 bases). The length of the CDR3 is 15 residues. Trimming removed 3 bases from V and 5 bases from J, with 17 bases in between. Germline V gene lookup returns CDR1 SGHRS and CDR2 YFSETQ. CDR3 region: CASSSTSGGGTEAFF. CDR3 nucleotides: TGCGCCAGCAGCTCAACCAGCGGGGGTGGGACTGAAGCTTTCTTT.

The V call is TRBV6-6, the J call TRBJ1-1; D remains unclear. The CDR3 is 15 residues long. Trimming pared 6 bases from V and 3 bases from J, leaving 17 bases between. Germline V lookup: CDR1 MNHNY, CDR2 SVGAGI (reference sequence). The CDR3 nucleotides are TGTGCCAGCAGACACCAGGCGGGGTGGGACACTGAAGCTTTCTTT. It yields the protein CASRHQAGWDTEAFF.

This chain uses TRBV4-1 with TRBJ1-5; a possible D gene is TRBD1 (6 bases). CDR3 length: 17 amino acids. CDR1 and CDR2 (germline): MGHRA, YSYEKL. Trimming pared 0 bases from V and 6 bases from J, leaving 18 bases between. In DNA, the CDR3 is TGCGCCAGCAGCCAAGAAACAGATCAGGGGTCAGGTCAGCCCCAGCATTTT. It translates to CASSQETDQGSGQPQHF.

V usage is TRBV9 and J usage is TRBJ2-2, with 7 bases matching TRBD1. The germline CDR1 and CDR2 sequences are SGDLS and YYNGEE. The trim removed 4 bases at V and 5 bases at J, leaving 8 bases unmatched. The CDR3 runs to 15 residues. The chain's CDR3 is CASSYRQGVTGELFF. The CDR3 nucleotides read TGTGCCAGCAGCTACAGACAGGGCGTTACCGGGGAGCTGTTTTTT.

V is TRBV7-2 and J is TRBJ1-5, with TRBD1 as a possible D gene (5 bases). Germline loops: CDR1 SGHTA, CDR2 FQGNSA. Trimming pared 5 bases from V and 2 bases from J, leaving 19 bases between. The CDR3 has 17 residues. The CDR3 protein is CASSLVGGPGGNQPQHF. The CDR3 coding sequence is TGTGCCAGCAGCCTCGTTGGGGGACCGGGGGGCAATCAGCCCCAGCATTTT.

The V call is TRBV28, the J call TRBJ1-5; 8 bases fit TRBD1. Germline V gene sequence: CDR1 MDHEN, CDR2 SYDVKM. V was pared by 5 bases and J by 7 bases, with 13 bases of the junction left unmatched. This CDR3 comprises 16 residues. The CDR3 sequence is CASSTPGQGAGQPQHF. CDR3 coding DNA: TGTGCCAGCAGTACCCCCGGACAGGGAGCAGGGCAGCCCCAGCATTTT.

This clone was detected once. The chain couples TRBV7-9 to TRBJ2-7, with 10 positions matching TRBD1. CDR1 SEHNR and CDR2 FQNEAQ come from the germline V gene (reference sequence). The trim removed 2 bases at V and 5 bases at J, leaving 6 bases unmatched. This CDR3 region has 15 residues. CDR3 sequence (DNA): TGTGCCAGCAGCTTAAGAGGGACAGGGGAGGACGAGCAGTACTTC. Encoded protein: CASSLRGTGEDEQYF.

CDR3: CASSSTLANTGELFF. In DNA, the CDR3 is TGTGCCAGCTCGTCTACACTAGCGAACACCGGGGAGCTGTTTTTT. The chain combines TRBV18 with TRBJ2-2, with D possibly matching TRBD2 (5 bases). CDR3 length: 15 amino acids. The germline gives CDR1 KGHSH, CDR2 LQKENI. V was shortened by 6 bases and J by 0 bases, with 11 bases between the two germline ends.

V gene TRBV15 combines with J gene TRBJ2-2, with D hard to call. CDR1 and CDR2 (germline): LNHNV, YYDKDF (reference sequence). The V end lost 1 base, the J end lost 4 bases, and 10 bases lay between the germline ends. The CDR3 runs 15 residues. This CDR3 reads CATSRGRSGTGELFF. The DNA for the CDR3 is TGTGCCACCAGCAGAGGACGGTCGGGCACCGGGGAGCTGTTTTTT.

This chain links TRBV5-1 with TRBJ1-1; the D is unclear. This CDR3 has 15 amino acids. The V end lost 4 bases, the J end lost 0 bases, and 13 bases lay between the germline ends. Germline V gene sequence: CDR1 SGHRS, CDR2 YFSETQ. The CDR3: CASSRTAGMNTEAFF. For the CDR3, the DNA is TGCGCCAGCAGCCGGACGGCGGGAATGAACACTGAAGCTTTCTTT.

The chain has TRBV6-1 and TRBJ1-5; D is undetermined. Germline CDR1 reads MNHNS; CDR2 reads SASEGT. CDR3 length equals 16 residues. The ends were cut back, 1 base at V and 0 bases at J, with 10 bases in the middle. Written as DNA, the CDR3 is TGTGCCAGCAGTGAAGTGGCAGACTATAGCAATCAGCCCCAGCATTTT. It specifies CASSEVADYSNQPQHF.

In this sample, this clone turned up once. The chain joins TRBV10-3 to TRBJ1-2; perhaps TRBD1 as D (6 bases). V lost 5 bases and J lost 7, with 14 bases in between. The CDR3 extends over 13 amino acids. The V gene's germline CDR1 is ENHRY and CDR2 SYGVKD. CDR3 sequence: CAISPQGQSGYTF. The DNA for the CDR3 is TGTGCCATCAGTCCCCAGGGGCAGAGTGGCTACACCTTC.

This clone was detected only once. The chain carries TRBV30 and TRBJ2-1, with 7 positions matching TRBD2. The CDR3 spans 15 residues. Per germline, CDR1 GTSNPN and CDR2 SVGIG (reference sequence). V gave up 3 bases and J gave up 4 bases; unmatched junction bases: 9. CDR3 DNA: TGTGCCTGGAGCGGGCGGGGGTTCGAGTACAATGAGCAGTTCTTC. Amino acid sequence: CAWSGRGFEYNEQFF.

Here the CDR3 reads CASSWTGEAGELFF. CDR3 nucleotide sequence: TGTGCCAGCAGCTGGACAGGGGAGGCCGGGGAGCTGTTTTTT. The chain carries TRBV5-5 and TRBJ2-2, with 9 bases lining up with TRBD1. CDR3 size: 14 residues. The trim removed 3 bases at V and 6 bases at J, leaving 3 bases unmatched. Germline CDR1 is SGHKS and CDR2 is YYEKEE (reference sequence).

In its sample, this clone was seen once. The chain employs TRBV10-2 and TRBJ2-3, with 8 bases fitting TRBD1. From germline, CDR1 is WSHSY and CDR2 SAAADI. With V trimmed by 8 bases and J by 3 bases, 10 bases remained unmatched. The CDR3 runs to 15 residues. The CDR3 is CASRGQGYITDTQYF. CDR3 nucleotides: TGCGCCAGCCGAGGACAGGGTTATATTACAGATACGCAGTATTTT.